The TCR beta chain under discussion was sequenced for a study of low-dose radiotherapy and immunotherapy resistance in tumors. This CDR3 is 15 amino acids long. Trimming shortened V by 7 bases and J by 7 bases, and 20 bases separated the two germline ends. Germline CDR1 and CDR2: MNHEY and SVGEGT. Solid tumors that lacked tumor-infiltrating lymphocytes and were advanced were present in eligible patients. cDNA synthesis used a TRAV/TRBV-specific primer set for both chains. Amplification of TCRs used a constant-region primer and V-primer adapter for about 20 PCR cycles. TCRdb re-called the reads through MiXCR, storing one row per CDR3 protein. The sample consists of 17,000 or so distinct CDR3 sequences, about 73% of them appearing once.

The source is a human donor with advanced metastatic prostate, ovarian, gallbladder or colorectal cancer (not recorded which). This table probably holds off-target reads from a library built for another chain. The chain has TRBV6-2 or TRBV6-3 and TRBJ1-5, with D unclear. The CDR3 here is CASTLNWNGLQPQHF. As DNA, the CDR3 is TGTGCCAGCACCCTGAATTGGAACGGACTGCAGCCCCAGCATTTT.